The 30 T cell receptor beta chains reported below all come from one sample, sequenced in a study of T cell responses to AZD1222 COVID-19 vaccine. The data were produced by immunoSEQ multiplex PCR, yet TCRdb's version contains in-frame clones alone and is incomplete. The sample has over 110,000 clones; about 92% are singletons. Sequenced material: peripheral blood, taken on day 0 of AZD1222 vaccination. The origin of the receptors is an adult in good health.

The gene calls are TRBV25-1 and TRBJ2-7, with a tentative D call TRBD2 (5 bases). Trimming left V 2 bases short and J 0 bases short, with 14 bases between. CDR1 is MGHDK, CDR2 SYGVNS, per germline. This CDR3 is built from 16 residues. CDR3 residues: CASSEAFAGSSYEQYF. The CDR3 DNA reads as TGTGCCAGCAGTGAAGCCTTTGCTGGGAGCTCCTACGAGCAGTACTTC.

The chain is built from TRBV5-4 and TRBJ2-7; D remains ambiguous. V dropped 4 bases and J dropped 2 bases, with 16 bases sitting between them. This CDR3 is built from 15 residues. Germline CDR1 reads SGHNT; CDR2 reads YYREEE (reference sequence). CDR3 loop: CASSLDPGNTYEQYF. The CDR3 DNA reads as TGTGCCAGCAGCCTTGACCCGGGCAATACCTACGAGCAGTACTTC.

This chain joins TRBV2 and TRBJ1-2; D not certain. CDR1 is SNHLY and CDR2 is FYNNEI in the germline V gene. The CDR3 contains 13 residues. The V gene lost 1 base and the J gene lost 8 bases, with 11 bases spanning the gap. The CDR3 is CASSEDAARGYTF. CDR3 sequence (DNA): TGTGCCAGCAGTGAAGACGCTGCCCGGGGCTACACCTTC. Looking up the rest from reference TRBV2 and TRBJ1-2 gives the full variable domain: EPEVTQTPSHQVTQMGQEVILRCVPISNHLYFYWYRQILGQKVEFLVSFYNNEISEKSEIFDDQFSVERPDGSNFTLKIRSTKLEDSAMYFCASSEDAARGYTFGSGTRLTVV.

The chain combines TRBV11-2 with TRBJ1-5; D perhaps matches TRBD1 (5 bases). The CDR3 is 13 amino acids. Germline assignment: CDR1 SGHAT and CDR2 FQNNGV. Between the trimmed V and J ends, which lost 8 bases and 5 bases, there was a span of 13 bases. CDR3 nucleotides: TGTGCCAGCGCCCTAGGGGCCGATCAGCCCCAGCATTTT. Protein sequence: CASALGADQPQHF.

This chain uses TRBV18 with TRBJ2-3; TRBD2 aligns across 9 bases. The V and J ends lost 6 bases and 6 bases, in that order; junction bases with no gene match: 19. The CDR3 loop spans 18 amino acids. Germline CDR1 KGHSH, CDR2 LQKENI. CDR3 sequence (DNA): TGTGCCAGCTCTGCCCGCGGTAGCGGGAGTGGGGCTATGGATACGCAGTATTTT. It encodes CASSARGSGSGAMDTQYF.

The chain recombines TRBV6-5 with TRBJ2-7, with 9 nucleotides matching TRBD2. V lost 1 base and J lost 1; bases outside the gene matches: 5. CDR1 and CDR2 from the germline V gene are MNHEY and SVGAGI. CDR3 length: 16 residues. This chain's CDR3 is CASSYYRGRASYEQYF. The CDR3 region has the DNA TGTGCCAGCAGTTACTATCGCGGGAGGGCGTCCTACGAGCAGTACTTC.

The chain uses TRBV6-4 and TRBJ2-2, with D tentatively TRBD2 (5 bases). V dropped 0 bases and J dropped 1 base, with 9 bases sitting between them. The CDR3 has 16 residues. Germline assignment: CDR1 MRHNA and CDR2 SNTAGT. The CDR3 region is CASSDSAGGNTGELFF. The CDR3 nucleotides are TGTGCCAGCAGTGACTCGGCGGGCGGGAACACCGGGGAGCTGTTTTTT.

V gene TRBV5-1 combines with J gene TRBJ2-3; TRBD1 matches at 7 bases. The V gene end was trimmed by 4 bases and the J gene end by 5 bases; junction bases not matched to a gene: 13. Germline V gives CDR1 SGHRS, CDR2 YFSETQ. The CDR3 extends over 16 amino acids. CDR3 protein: CASSASTGPTGDTQYF. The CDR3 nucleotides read TGCGCCAGCAGCGCGTCGACAGGGCCTACCGGAGATACGCAGTATTTT. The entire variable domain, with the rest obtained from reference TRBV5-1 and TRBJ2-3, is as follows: KAGVTQTPRYLIKTRGQQVTLSCSPISGHRSVSWYQQTPGQGLQFLFEYFSETQRNKGNFPGRFSGRQFSNSRSEMNVSTLELGDSALYLCASSASTGPTGDTQYFGPGTRLTVL.

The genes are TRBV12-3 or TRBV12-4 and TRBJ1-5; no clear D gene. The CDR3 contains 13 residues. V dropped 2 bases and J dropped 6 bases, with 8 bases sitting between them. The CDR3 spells CASSLFTGQPQHF. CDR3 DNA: TGTGCCAGCAGTTTATTTACGGGTCAGCCCCAGCATTTT.

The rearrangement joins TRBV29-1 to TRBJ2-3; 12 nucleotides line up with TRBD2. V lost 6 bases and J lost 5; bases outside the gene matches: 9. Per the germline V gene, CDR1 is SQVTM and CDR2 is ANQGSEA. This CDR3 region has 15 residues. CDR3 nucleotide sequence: TGCAGCGTGGAACTAGCGGGGGGTCGCGGAGATACGCAGTATTTT. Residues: CSVELAGGRGDTQYF.

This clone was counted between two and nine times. DNA for the CDR3: TGCGCCAGCAGAAGAGACATGTCATCGGCCCAGTACTTC. It specifies CASRRDMSSAQYF. This chain connects TRBV10-1 to TRBJ2-5; the D is unclear. Germline CDR1 WNHNN, CDR2 SYGVQD (reference sequence). There are 13 residues in the CDR3. The V gene lost 6 bases and the J gene lost 9 bases, with 17 bases spanning the gap.

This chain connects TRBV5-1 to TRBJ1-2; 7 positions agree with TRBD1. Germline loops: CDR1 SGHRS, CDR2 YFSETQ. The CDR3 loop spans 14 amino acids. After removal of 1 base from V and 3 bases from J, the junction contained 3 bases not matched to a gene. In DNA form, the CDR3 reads TGCGCCAGCAGCTTGCGGCAGGGGGACTATGGCTACACCTTC. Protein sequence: CASSLRQGDYGYTF.

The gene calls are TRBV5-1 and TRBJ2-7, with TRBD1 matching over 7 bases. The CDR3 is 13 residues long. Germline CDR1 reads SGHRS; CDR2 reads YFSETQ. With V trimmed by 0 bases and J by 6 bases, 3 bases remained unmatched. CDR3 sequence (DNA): TGCGCCAGCAGCTTGGGACAGGGCTCCGAGCAGTACTTC. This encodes CASSLGQGSEQYF. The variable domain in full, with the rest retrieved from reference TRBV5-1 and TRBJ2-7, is KAGVTQTPRYLIKTRGQQVTLSCSPISGHRSVSWYQQTPGQGLQFLFEYFSETQRNKGNFPGRFSGRQFSNSRSEMNVSTLELGDSALYLCASSLGQGSEQYFGPGTRLTVT.

This CDR3 reads CASSVGTGKMSGYTF. CDR3 coding DNA: TGTGCCAGCAGTGTCGGGACAGGGAAGATGAGCGGCTACACCTTC. The chain recombines TRBV2 with TRBJ1-2; the match to TRBD1 covers 9 bases. Germline trimming cut 4 bases from V and 8 bases from J; bases unmatched to any gene: 11. This CDR3 has 15 residues. Per the germline V gene, CDR1 is SNHLY and CDR2 is FYNNEI.

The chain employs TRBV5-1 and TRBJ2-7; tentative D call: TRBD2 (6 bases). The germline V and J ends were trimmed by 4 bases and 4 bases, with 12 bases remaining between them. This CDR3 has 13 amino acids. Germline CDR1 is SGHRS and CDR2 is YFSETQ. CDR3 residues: CASSPGVGYEQYF. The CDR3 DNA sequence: TGCGCCAGCAGCCCGGGAGTGGGATACGAGCAGTACTTC. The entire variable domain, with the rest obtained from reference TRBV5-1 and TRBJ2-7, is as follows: KAGVTQTPRYLIKTRGQQVTLSCSPISGHRSVSWYQQTPGQGLQFLFEYFSETQRNKGNFPGRFSGRQFSNSRSEMNVSTLELGDSALYLCASSPGVGYEQYFGPGTRLTVT.

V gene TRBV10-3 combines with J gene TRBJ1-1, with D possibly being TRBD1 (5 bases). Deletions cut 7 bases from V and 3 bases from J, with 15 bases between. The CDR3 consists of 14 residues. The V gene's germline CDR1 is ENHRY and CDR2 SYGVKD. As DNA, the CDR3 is TGTGCCATCACCCCACGGCGAGGGGACACTGAAGCTTTCTTT. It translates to CAITPRRGDTEAFF.

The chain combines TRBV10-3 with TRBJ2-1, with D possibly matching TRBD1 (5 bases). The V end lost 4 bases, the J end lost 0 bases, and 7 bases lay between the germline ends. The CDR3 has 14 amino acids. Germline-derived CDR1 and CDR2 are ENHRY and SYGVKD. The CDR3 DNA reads TGTGCCATCAGTGCAGGGAACTCCTACAATGAGCAGTTCTTC. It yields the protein CAISAGNSYNEQFF.

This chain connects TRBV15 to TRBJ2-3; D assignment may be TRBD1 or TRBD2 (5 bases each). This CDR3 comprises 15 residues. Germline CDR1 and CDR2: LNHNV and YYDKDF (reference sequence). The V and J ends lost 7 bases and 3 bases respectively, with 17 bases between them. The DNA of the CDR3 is TGTGCCACCAACCTAATTGGGGGTTCAACAGATACGCAGTATTTT. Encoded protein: CATNLIGGSTDTQYF.

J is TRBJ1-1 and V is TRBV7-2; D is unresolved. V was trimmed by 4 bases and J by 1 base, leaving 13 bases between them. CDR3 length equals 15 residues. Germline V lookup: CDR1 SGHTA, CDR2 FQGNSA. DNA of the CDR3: TGTGCCAGCAGCTCTGAACTGACGGCGAACACTGAAGCTTTCTTT. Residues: CASSSELTANTEAFF.

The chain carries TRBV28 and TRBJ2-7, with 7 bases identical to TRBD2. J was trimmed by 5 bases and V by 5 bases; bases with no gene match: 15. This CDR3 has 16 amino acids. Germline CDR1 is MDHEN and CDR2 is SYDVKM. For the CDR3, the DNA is TGTGCCAGCAGTCCCTCCGGAGGCGGGAGTTTCGACGAGCAGTACTTC. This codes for CASSPSGGGSFDEQYF.

CDR3 bases: TGTGCCAGCAGCTTCACATCCAGGGCGAACACTGAAGCTTTCTTT. It is translated as CASSFTSRANTEAFF. This chain links TRBV7-2 with TRBJ1-1; the D gene is possibly TRBD1 (5 bases). Trimming pared 3 bases from V and 1 base from J, leaving 12 bases between. This CDR3 comprises 15 residues. CDR1 and CDR2 from the germline V gene are SGHTA and FQGNSA. The entire variable domain, with the rest obtained from reference TRBV7-2 and TRBJ1-1, is as follows: GAGVSQSPSNKVTEKGKDVELRCDPISGHTALYWYRQSLGQGLEFLIYFQGNSAPDKSGLPSDRFSAERTGGSVSTLTIQRTQQEDSAVYLCASSFTSRANTEAFFGQGTRLTVV.

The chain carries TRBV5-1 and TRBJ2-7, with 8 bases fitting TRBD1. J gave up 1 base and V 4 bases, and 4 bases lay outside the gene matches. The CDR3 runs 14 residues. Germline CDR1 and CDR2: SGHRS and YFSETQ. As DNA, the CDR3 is TGCGCCAGCAGCCCGGACAGGGCTTCCTACGAGCAGTACTTC. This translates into CASSPDRASYEQYF.

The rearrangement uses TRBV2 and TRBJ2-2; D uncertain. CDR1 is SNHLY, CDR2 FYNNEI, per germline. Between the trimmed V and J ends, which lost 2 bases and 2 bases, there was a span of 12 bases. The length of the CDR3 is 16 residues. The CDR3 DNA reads TGTGCCAGCAGTGAAATAATTAGAATTAACACCGGGGAGCTGTTTTTT. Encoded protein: CASSEIIRINTGELFF. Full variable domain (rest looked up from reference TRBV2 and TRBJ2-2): EPEVTQTPSHQVTQMGQEVILRCVPISNHLYFYWYRQILGQKVEFLVSFYNNEISEKSEIFDDQFSVERPDGSNFTLKIRSTKLEDSAMYFCASSEIIRINTGELFFGEGSRLTVL.

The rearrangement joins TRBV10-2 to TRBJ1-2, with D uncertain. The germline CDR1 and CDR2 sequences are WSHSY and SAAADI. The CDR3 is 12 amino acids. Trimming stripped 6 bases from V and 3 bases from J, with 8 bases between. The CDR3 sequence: CASSLTDYGYTF. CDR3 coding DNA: TGCGCCAGCAGCCTTACAGACTATGGCTACACCTTC.

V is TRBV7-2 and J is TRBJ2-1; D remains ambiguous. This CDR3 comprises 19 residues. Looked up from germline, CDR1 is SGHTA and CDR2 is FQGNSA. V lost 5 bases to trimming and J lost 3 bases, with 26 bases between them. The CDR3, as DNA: TGTGCCAGCAGCCCCAGTCTTCGCGGTAGGGAACATAACTACAATGAGCAGTTCTTC. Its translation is CASSPSLRGREHNYNEQFF.

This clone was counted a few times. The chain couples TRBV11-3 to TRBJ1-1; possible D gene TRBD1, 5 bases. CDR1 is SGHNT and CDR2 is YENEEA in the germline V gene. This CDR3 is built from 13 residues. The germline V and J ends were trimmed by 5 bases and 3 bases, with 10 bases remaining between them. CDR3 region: CASSPGADTEAFF. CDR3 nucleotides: TGTGCCAGCAGCCCCGGGGCGGACACTGAAGCTTTCTTT.

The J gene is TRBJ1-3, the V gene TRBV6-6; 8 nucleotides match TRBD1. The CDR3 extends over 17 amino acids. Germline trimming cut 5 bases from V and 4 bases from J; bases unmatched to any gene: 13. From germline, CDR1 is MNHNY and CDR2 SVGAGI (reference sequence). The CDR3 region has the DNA TGTGCCAGCAGTCGGACAGGACAGGGACTCGGAGGAAACACCATATATTTT. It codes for CASSRTGQGLGGNTIYF.

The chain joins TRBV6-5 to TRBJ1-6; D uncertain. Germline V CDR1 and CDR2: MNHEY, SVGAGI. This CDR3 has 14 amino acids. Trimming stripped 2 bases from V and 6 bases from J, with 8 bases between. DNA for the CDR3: TGTGCCAGCAGTTACGCGGCCCTTAATTCACCCCTCCACTTT. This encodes CASSYAALNSPLHF.

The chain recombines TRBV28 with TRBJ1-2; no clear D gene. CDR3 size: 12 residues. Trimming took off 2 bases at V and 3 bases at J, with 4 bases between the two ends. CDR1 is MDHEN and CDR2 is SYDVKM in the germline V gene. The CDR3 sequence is CASSLADYGYTF. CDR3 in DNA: TGTGCCAGCAGTTTAGCCGACTATGGCTACACCTTC.

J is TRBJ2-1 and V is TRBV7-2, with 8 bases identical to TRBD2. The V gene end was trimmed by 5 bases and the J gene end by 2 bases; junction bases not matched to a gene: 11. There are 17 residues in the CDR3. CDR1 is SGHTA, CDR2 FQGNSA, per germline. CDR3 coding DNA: TGTGCCAGCAGCCCCCTCTTAGCGGGGAAGACCTACAATGAGCAGTTCTTC. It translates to CASSPLLAGKTYNEQFF.